Below are 12 T cell receptor beta chains sequenced from a single sample in a study of cytomegalovirus exposure and HLA in healthy donors. PCR was performed using 60 Vbeta and 13 Jbeta primers. Here immunoSEQ multiplex PCR was the method, and the copy in TCRdb shows in-frame clones only, minus some. The data contain 84,000 or so clones, roughly three quarters of them singletons. Sequencing used PBMCs. Receptors originate from a man aged 25 to 40 in good health and CMV-seronegative.

This chain uses TRBV6-5 with TRBJ1-1; D is possibly TRBD1 (6 bases). The germline V and J ends were trimmed by 2 bases and 4 bases, with 11 bases remaining between them. The CDR3 extends over 14 amino acids. Germline-derived CDR1 and CDR2 are MNHEY and SVGAGI. CDR3 nucleotide sequence: TGTGCCAGCAGTTACGGGGGCAGGAGCACTGAAGCTTTCTTT. This codes for CASSYGGRSTEAFF.

The DNA for the CDR3 is TGTGCCAGCAGGGGGGACACCTGGAACACTGAAGCTTTCTTT. Protein product: CASRGDTWNTEAFF. The chain couples TRBV27 to TRBJ1-1; tentative D call: TRBD1 (6 bases). Looked up from germline, CDR1 is MNHEY and CDR2 is SMNVEV (reference sequence). V was clipped by 6 bases and J by 1 base, with 12 bases between them. This CDR3 contains 14 residues.

This clone was picked up a small number of times. V is TRBV29-1 and J is TRBJ2-5; 11 nucleotides match TRBD2. The CDR3 has 13 amino acids. The V gene's germline CDR1 is SQVTM and CDR2 ANQGSEA. Trimming at V came to 6 bases and at J to 3 bases, leaving 3 bases not matched to a gene. The CDR3 coding sequence is TGCAGCGTCCTTAGCGGGGGGGAAGAGACCCAGTACTTC. Protein sequence: CSVLSGGEETQYF.

The V gene is TRBV7-6, the J gene TRBJ1-4; the D gene is possibly TRBD1 (5 bases). Germline assignment: CDR1 SGHVS and CDR2 FNYEAQ. CDR3 length equals 17 residues. Trimming removed 5 bases at V and 8 bases at J, with 24 bases between. The CDR3 loop reads CASSPTLFPGGREKLFF. The CDR3 DNA sequence: TGTGCCAGCAGCCCCACCTTATTTCCGGGGGGACGCGAAAAACTGTTTTTT.

V is TRBV5-1 and J is TRBJ1-2, with D tentatively TRBD1 (5 bases). Germline V CDR1 and CDR2: SGHRS, YFSETQ. V was pared by 0 bases and J by 6 bases, with 12 bases between. The CDR3 loop spans 14 amino acids. The CDR3 sequence: CASSLDSGRNGYTF. DNA for the CDR3: TGCGCCAGCAGCTTGGACTCAGGGCGAAATGGCTACACCTTC.

The gene calls are TRBV29-1 and TRBJ2-5; 8 bases align to TRBD1. The CDR3 spans 13 residues. Trimming took 7 bases from V and 5 from J; bases not matched to a gene: 9. From germline, CDR1 is SQVTM and CDR2 ANQGSEA. As DNA, the CDR3 is TGCAGCGCTTCCAGGGGGCTTGGTGAGACCCAGTACTTC. It is translated as CSASRGLGETQYF.

The chain employs TRBV5-1 and TRBJ2-1; 8 nucleotides match TRBD1. With 0 bases clipped from V and 12 bases from J, the junction kept 2 bases outside the gene matches. Germline V gives CDR1 SGHRS, CDR2 YFSETQ. The CDR3 consists of 12 residues. The CDR3 coding sequence is TGCGCCAGCAGCTTGGGAGGGACAGGGCAGTTCTTC. This encodes CASSLGGTGQFF.

A few counts support this clone. The V gene is TRBV5-6, the J gene TRBJ2-5; TRBD2 aligns across 13 bases. J gave up 7 bases and V 0 bases, and 12 bases lay outside the gene matches. Germline-derived CDR1 and CDR2 are SGHDT and YYEEEE. The CDR3 runs to 18 residues. The CDR3 bases are TGTGCCAGCAGCTTGGAACTAGCGGGGGGGCCGATCCTGCGGACCCAGTACTTC. It encodes CASSLELAGGPILRTQYF.

This clone was detected once. The rearrangement links TRBV30 to TRBJ1-2; 9 bases align to TRBD1. V was pared by 4 bases and J by 8 bases, with 11 bases of the junction left unmatched. CDR3 length: 14 residues. The germline CDR1 and CDR2 sequences are GTSNPN and SVGIG (reference sequence). CDR3 sequence: CAWTLAGTGKGYTF. Written as DNA, the CDR3 is TGTGCCTGGACTTTAGCGGGGACAGGGAAAGGCTACACCTTC.

This clone appeared a few times. The sample contains more than one DNA sequence encoding this CDR3. J is TRBJ2-7 and V is TRBV6-5; maybe TRBD1 (5 bases). V gave up 0 bases and J gave up 2 bases, with 8 bases separating them. The CDR3 sequence is 14 residues long. CDR1 is MNHEY and CDR2 is SVGAGI in the germline V gene. Here the CDR3 DNA reads TGTGCCAGCAGTTACTCGGGCAGGGCCTACGAGCAGTACTTC. It is translated as CASSYSGRAYEQYF.

This chain joins TRBV9 and TRBJ2-3; D is perhaps TRBD2 (5 bases). The CDR3 length is 16 residues. Germline V gene lookup returns CDR1 SGDLS and CDR2 YYNGEE. The V end lost 4 bases, the J end lost 2 bases, and 17 bases lay between the germline ends. In DNA, the CDR3 is TGTGCCAGCAGCCCCCAAGGCCTAGCCGTCACAGATACGCAGTATTTT. It specifies CASSPQGLAVTDTQYF.

In this sample, this clone turned up once. The gene calls are TRBV2 and TRBJ1-1, with D maybe TRBD1 (6 bases). The V end was cut by 5 bases, the J end by 0 bases, with 13 bases between. Germline V gene sequence: CDR1 SNHLY, CDR2 FYNNEI. This CDR3 contains 15 residues. In DNA, the CDR3 is TGTGCCAGCAGTCCGCCGGGACAAATGAACACTGAAGCTTTCTTT. Protein product: CASSPPGQMNTEAFF.